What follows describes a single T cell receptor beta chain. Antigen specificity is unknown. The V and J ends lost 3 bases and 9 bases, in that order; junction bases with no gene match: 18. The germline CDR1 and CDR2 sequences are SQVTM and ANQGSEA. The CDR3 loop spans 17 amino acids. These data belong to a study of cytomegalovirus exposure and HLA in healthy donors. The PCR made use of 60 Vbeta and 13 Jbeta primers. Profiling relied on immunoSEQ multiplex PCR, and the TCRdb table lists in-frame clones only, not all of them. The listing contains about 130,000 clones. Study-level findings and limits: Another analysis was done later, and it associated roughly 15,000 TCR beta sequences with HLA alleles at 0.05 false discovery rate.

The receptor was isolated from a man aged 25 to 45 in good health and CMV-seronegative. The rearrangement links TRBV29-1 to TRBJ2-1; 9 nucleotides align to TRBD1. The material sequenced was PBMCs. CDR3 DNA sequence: TGCAGCGTTGAGTCTTATAAGAGCGGGACAGGGCGATTTGAGCAGTTCTTC. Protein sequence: CSVESYKSGTGRFEQFF.